The 5 T cell receptor beta chains below come from one sample, sequenced in a study of cytomegalovirus exposure and HLA in healthy donors. The PCR ran on 60 Vbeta and 13 Jbeta primers. This table comes from immunoSEQ multiplex PCR, and its TCRdb copy is limited to in-frame clones, with some not included. The sample lists some 180,000 clones, around 77% occurring once. Sequenced input: PBMCs. These receptors all come from a woman aged 25 to 45 in good health and CMV-seronegative.

V is TRBV27 and J is TRBJ1-2; D might be TRBD1 (5 bases). The V end lost 2 bases, the J end lost 8 bases, and 12 bases lay between the germline ends. The CDR3 covers 13 residues. CDR1 is MNHEY and CDR2 is SMNVEV in the germline V gene (reference sequence). The CDR3 DNA follows: TGTGCCAGCAGTTTAGGAGGGGATAGGGGCTACACCTTC. This codes for CASSLGGDRGYTF.

This clone has more than one count but fewer than ten. DNA of the CDR3: TGCAGCGTTGAATCGGGAACAGATACGCAGTATTTT. Translated, it gives CSVESGTDTQYF. The chain joins TRBV29-1 to TRBJ2-3; a weak D match, TRBD2 (5 bases). The length of the CDR3 is 12 residues. Germline CDR1 is SQVTM and CDR2 is ANQGSEA. The germline V and J ends were trimmed by 2 bases and 3 bases, with 6 bases remaining between them.

The chain joins TRBV27 to TRBJ1-4, with 9 bases identical to TRBD1. Germline CDR1 is MNHEY and CDR2 is SMNVEV (reference sequence). V trimming: 6 bases; J trimming: 8 bases; junction bases outside the gene matches: 7. The CDR3 covers 14 residues. The CDR3 DNA sequence: TGTGCCAGCAGCCTGGACAGGGGTGGGGAAAAACTGTTTTTT. The encoded protein is CASSLDRGGEKLFF.

J is TRBJ1-6 and V is TRBV28; 8 bases agree with TRBD1. V lost 5 bases to trimming and J lost 10 bases; unmatched junction nucleotides: 7. The CDR3 has 14 amino acids. Germline V gene lookup returns CDR1 MDHEN and CDR2 SYDVKM. As DNA, the CDR3 is TGTGCCAGCAGTCTGACAGGGGTAAGGTCACCCCTCCACTTT. Its translation: CASSLTGVRSPLHF.

This sequence joins TRBV7-2 and TRBJ1-2, with 7 bases identical to TRBD1. Germline V CDR1 and CDR2: SGHTA, FQGNSA. The V gene end was trimmed by 3 bases and the J gene end by 4 bases; junction bases not matched to a gene: 5. The CDR3 runs 14 residues. CDR3 coding DNA: TGTGCCAGCAGCTTCGCCAGACAGGGCTATGGCTACACCTTC. It yields the protein CASSFARQGYGYTF.